This TCR beta chain derives from a study of early T cells in non-severe SARS-CoV-2 infection. Study overall: Chains from this unsorted whole-blood bulk RNA could not be paired.

Individually, cDNA molecules had unique molecular identifiers attached to them. TCRdb called the 5' RACE reads again in MiXCR, with one record for every CDR3 protein. The table lists 70,000 or so distinct CDR3 sequences, approximately 10% of them singletons, with roughly 6% in the top ten. The CDR3 is 12 residues long. V shed 10 bases, J shed 6 bases, and the junction held 3 bases outside the gene matches. Germline-derived CDR1 and CDR2 are MDHEN and SYDVKM. This clonotype was counted only a few times. The chain joins TRBV28 to TRBJ2-1; 10 nucleotides agree with TRBD2. The origin of this receptor is an adult who was a healthcare worker with PCR-confirmed SARS-CoV-2 infection or an uninfected control (not recorded which). The sample taken for sequencing was whole blood. The CDR3 reads CATLAGVNEQFF. The DNA for the CDR3 is TGTGCCACCCTAGCGGGAGTCAATGAGCAGTTCTTC.